This T cell receptor (beta chain) derives from a study of the immune and genomic landscape of osteosarcoma. Repertoires were generated with immunoSEQ multiplex PCR, while TCRdb's copy carries only in-frame clones and drops some. The top ten clones hold roughly a sixth of a sample with some 4,400 clones, around 71% of them seen once. The post-treatment osteosarcoma tumors were primary, local recurrence or metastasis specimens from poor-prognosis patients. CDR3 size: 13 residues. V shed 2 bases and J 7 bases; nucleotides not matched to a gene: 2. From germline, CDR1 is MNHNY and CDR2 SVGAGI (reference sequence).

V is TRBV6-6 and J is TRBJ2-1; 7 nucleotides line up with TRBD1. The sample consisted of osteosarcoma tumor tissue from the femur. The sequence derives from a human donor with osteosarcoma. This chain's CDR3 is CASSYRGPNEQFF. The CDR3 DNA follows: TGTGCCAGCAGTTACAGGGGGCCGAATGAGCAGTTCTTC.